This TCR beta chain was sequenced during a study of ipilimumab plus nivolumab after autologous stem cell transplantation. In the study overall: The DLBCL group included primary refractory and relapsed cases.

Ipilimumab, 1 mg/kg, started 14 to 28 days after autologous transplant. Dosing: nivolumab 3 mg/kg IV, weeks 1, 4, 7, 10, then every two weeks to week 26. This clone was found once. CDR1 is SGDLS, CDR2 YYNGEE, per germline. The CDR3 spans 14 residues. Deletions cut 4 bases from V and 0 bases from J, with 11 bases between. The assay was immunoSEQ multiplex PCR, and TCRdb's table has in-frame clones only and misses some. The repertoire has about 16,000 clones, approximately 78% of them found once; the top ten carry roughly 19%. Material: PBMCs, obtained in a trial of ipilimumab plus nivolumab as post-transplant consolidation. This sequence was found in a male donor with diffuse large B-cell lymphoma. This chain connects TRBV9 to TRBJ2-7; D possibly corresponds to TRBD2 (5 bases). The CDR3 bases are TGTGCCAGCAGCTTAGAGGGAGACTCCTACGAGCAGTACTTC. Translating gives CASSLEGDSYEQYF.